This T cell receptor beta chain was captured in a study of cytomegalovirus exposure and HLA in healthy donors. Looking at the study overall: T cells numbering 150 million to 200 million yielded approximately 120 million unique TCR beta sequences in an earlier analysis.

The trim removed 0 bases at V and 6 bases at J, leaving 7 bases unmatched. The length of the CDR3 is 16 residues. Germline lookup yields CDR1 MNHEY and CDR2 SVGAGI. A note on this clone: What it recognizes is unknown.

The PCR was carried out with 60 Vbeta primers and 13 Jbeta primers. Authors' data handling: Later analysis identified tens of millions of unique TCR beta chains, approximately 11 million shared. Some clones are missing from TCRdb's copy, which holds only in-frame ones; the method was immunoSEQ multiplex PCR. V, J and clone size were drawn from that table, and D and trimming were deduced from the DNA. The repertoire shows about 40,000 clones; the top ten hold about 6%. General study results and limits: Reported findings show TCR beta sequences accurately forecast HLA-A and HLA-B alleles in most subjects.

The clonotype comes from a human donor in good health. This chain connects TRBV6-5 to TRBJ2-1; the match to TRBD1 covers 8 bases. The specimen was PBMCs. The CDR3 loop is CASSYSRRTGTNEQFF. In nucleotides, the CDR3 is TGTGCCAGCAGTTACTCACGCAGGACAGGGACCAATGAGCAGTTCTTC.